These 21 T cell receptor beta chains share one sample of origin, sequenced in a study of shared clonotypes between healthy human individuals. TCRdb's table, derived via immunoSEQ multiplex PCR, lists solely in-frame clones and lacks some. The sample has just over 2,000,000 clones; roughly 95% are singletons. Sequenced material: naive CD4+ T cells sorted from blood. The subset here: CD45RA+ positively selected. Source of these receptors: a man between 18 and 29 years old in good health.

This chain uses TRBV30 with TRBJ2-5; tentative D call: TRBD1 (5 bases). Germline lookup yields CDR1 GTSNPN and CDR2 SVGIG (reference sequence). V was shortened by 6 bases and J by 1 base, with 12 bases between the two germline ends. The CDR3 is 13 amino acids. The CDR3 DNA sequence: TGTGCCTGTACGAGACAGTCCCAAGAGACCCAGTACTTC. It codes for CACTRQSQETQYF.

About this clone: This may arise from a read error, as a much more abundant clone is one base away. Other DNA sequences in this specimen translate into the identical CDR3. The chain joins TRBV29-1 to TRBJ2-2; the match to TRBD2 covers 12 bases. Germline assignment: CDR1 SQVTM and CDR2 ANQGSEA. The CDR3 is 14 amino acids. The DNA of the CDR3 is TGCAGCGTCCTGACTAGCGGGGGCACCGGGGAGCTGTTCTTT. Protein product: CSVLTSGGTGELFF.

This clone was seen a few times. This CDR3 reads CASSPRTGDEKLFF. In nucleotides, the CDR3 is TGTGCCAGCTCACCACGGACAGGGGATGAAAAACTGTTTTTT. The chain has TRBV18 and TRBJ1-4; the match to TRBD1 covers 9 bases. J lost 6 bases, V lost 1 base, and 0 bases had no gene match. The CDR3 spans 14 residues. The germline V gene has CDR1 KGHSH and CDR2 LQKENI. Drawing the rest from reference TRBV18 and TRBJ1-4, the complete variable domain is NAGVMQNPRHLVRRRGQEARLRCSPMKGHSHVYWYRQLPEEGLKFMVYLQKENIIDESGMPKERFSAEFPKEGPSILRIQQVVRGDSAAYFCASSPRTGDEKLFFGSGTQLSVL.

In DNA, the CDR3 is TGTGCCAGCAGCTTTAGGCAGGGCCTCGAAGGAGATACGCAGTATTTT. This codes for CASSFRQGLEGDTQYF. This chain connects TRBV7-2 to TRBJ2-3, with D maybe TRBD1 (5 bases). CDR1 and CDR2 from the germline V gene are SGHTA and FQGNSA. Trimming took off 3 bases at V and 5 bases at J, with 18 bases between the two ends. The CDR3 has 16 amino acids.

The rearrangement uses TRBV19 and TRBJ1-6, with TRBD1 as a possible D gene (6 bases). This CDR3 contains 17 residues. Deletions cut 8 bases from V and 2 bases from J, with 19 bases between. Looked up from germline, CDR1 is LNHDA and CDR2 is SQIVND (reference sequence). CDR3 bases: TGTGCCAGTGGTCAGGGAGGGGGGCGCACCTATAATTCACCCCTCCACTTT. It yields the protein CASGQGGGRTYNSPLHF.

This clone came up a few times. Other DNA sequences in the same sample also yield this CDR3. The V call is TRBV5-1, the J call TRBJ2-1; 11 nucleotides match TRBD2. Germline V gene sequence: CDR1 SGHRS, CDR2 YFSETQ. Germline trimming cut 1 base from V and 4 bases from J; bases unmatched to any gene: 1. The CDR3 spans 15 residues. CDR3 region: CASSLRLAGYNEQFF. The CDR3 coding sequence is TGCGCCAGCAGCTTGCGACTAGCGGGGTACAATGAGCAGTTCTTC.

The chain links TRBV25-1 to TRBJ2-3; D is possibly TRBD2 (6 bases). V lost 2 bases, J lost 4 bases, and 22 bases lay in between. The CDR3 length is 18 residues. In germline, CDR1 is MGHDK, CDR2 SYGVNS. DNA for the CDR3: TGTGCCAGCAGTGAACTTAGACTAGACCGCACTCGAGCAGATACGCAGTATTTT. This sequence encodes CASSELRLDRTRADTQYF.

This sequence joins TRBV5-6 and TRBJ2-3; the D is unclear. Germline V CDR1 and CDR2: SGHDT, YYEEEE. The ends were cut back, 4 bases at V and 0 bases at J, with 12 bases in the middle. CDR3 length: 15 amino acids. The CDR3 region has the DNA TGTGCCAGCAGCCTAAGGGTCGTGAGCACAGATACGCAGTATTTT. It translates to CASSLRVVSTDTQYF.

This rearrangement joins TRBV12-5 to TRBJ1-1; weak D call: TRBD1 (6 bases). Germline-derived CDR1 and CDR2 are LGHNT and FRNRAP. The V gene lost 6 bases and the J gene lost 7 bases, with 9 bases spanning the gap. This CDR3 is built from 11 residues. CDR3 DNA sequence: TGTGCTAGTGGACGGGACATTGAAGCTTTCTTT. This encodes CASGRDIEAFF.

The J gene is TRBJ1-5, the V gene TRBV5-6; 11 bases agree with TRBD1. The CDR3 consists of 16 residues. CDR1 and CDR2 (germline): SGHDT, YYEEEE. Unmatched junction bases numbered 8, after V lost 4 bases and J lost 5 bases. In DNA form, the CDR3 reads TGTGCCAGCAGCCTGAGATGGGACAGGGGGGATCAGCCCCAGCATTTT. It is translated as CASSLRWDRGDQPQHF.

The chain joins TRBV18 to TRBJ2-7; D may correspond to TRBD1 or TRBD2 (5 bases each). The ends were cut back, 0 bases at V and 5 bases at J, with 8 bases in the middle. This CDR3 has 13 amino acids. Germline V lookup: CDR1 KGHSH, CDR2 LQKENI. This CDR3 is CASSPPGVDEQYF. The CDR3, as DNA: TGTGCCAGCTCACCACCGGGGGTCGACGAGCAGTACTTC.

CDR3 amino acids: CASSWTGFGGTEAFF. CDR3 DNA sequence: TGCGCCAGCAGCTGGACAGGGTTCGGTGGCACTGAAGCTTTCTTT. The gene calls are TRBV5-1 and TRBJ1-1; 8 nucleotides agree with TRBD1. V gave up 3 bases and J gave up 4 bases; unmatched junction bases: 8. CDR1 SGHRS and CDR2 YFSETQ come from the germline V gene. The CDR3 has 15 amino acids.

The chain uses TRBV11-2 and TRBJ2-1; a possible D gene is TRBD2 (5 bases). Trimming took 3 bases from V and 0 from J, leaving 15 bases between them. Germline V gene data show CDR1 as SGHAT and CDR2 as FQNNGV. This CDR3 is 17 amino acids long. This chain's CDR3 is CASSLVGGSSSYNEQFF. CDR3 in DNA: TGTGCCAGCAGCTTGGTTGGCGGGTCAAGCTCCTACAATGAGCAGTTCTTC.

This rearrangement joins TRBV5-8 to TRBJ1-3, with D unclear. Germline CDR1 is SGHTS and CDR2 is YDEGEE. Trimming took 7 bases from V and 0 from J, leaving 11 bases between them. CDR3 length: 14 amino acids. The CDR3 nucleotides are TGTGCCAGCCTGAGGGTTTCCTCTGGAAACACCATATATTTT. It specifies CASLRVSSGNTIYF.

The chain recombines TRBV6-5 with TRBJ1-1, with D perhaps TRBD1 (5 bases). CDR1 is MNHEY, CDR2 SVGAGI, per germline. This CDR3 spans 11 amino acids. The V end lost 6 bases, the J end lost 13 bases, and 15 bases lay between the germline ends. Here the CDR3 reads CASRGGHRVFF. In DNA, the CDR3 is TGTGCCAGCAGGGGAGGACACCGGGTTTTCTTT.

The J gene is TRBJ1-1, the V gene TRBV25-1; 7 nucleotides align to TRBD1. The CDR3 extends over 13 amino acids. The V segment lost 7 bases and the J segment 7 bases; nucleotides outside the gene matches: 9. Germline V gives CDR1 MGHDK, CDR2 SYGVNS. CDR3 DNA: TGTGCCAGCATTCGAACAGGGGATAATGAAGCTTTCTTT. Amino acids: CASIRTGDNEAFF.

The DNA for the CDR3 is TGTGCCAGCAGACGCTACGGACAGGCGAACACTGAAGCTTTCTTT. Encoded protein: CASRRYGQANTEAFF. The chain recombines TRBV14 with TRBJ1-1, with TRBD1 identical over 7 bases. This CDR3 has 15 amino acids. J lost 1 base, V lost 6 bases, and 8 bases had no gene match. Germline V gene sequence: CDR1 SGHDN, CDR2 FVKESK.

The CDR3 region has the DNA TGTGCCAGCAGTCCGGACATCCCTGGAAACACCATATATTTT. It codes for CASSPDIPGNTIYF. The chain has TRBV6-5 and TRBJ1-3, with D maybe TRBD1 (5 bases). The CDR3 spans 14 residues. V was trimmed by 5 bases and J by 2 bases, leaving 10 bases between them. Germline V CDR1 and CDR2: MNHEY, SVGAGI.

This chain uses TRBV7-8 with TRBJ2-1; perhaps TRBD2 as D (6 bases). V shed 5 bases and J shed 0 bases, with 11 bases lying between them. Germline V gene sequence: CDR1 SGHVS, CDR2 FQNEAQ. CDR3 length: 15 amino acids. CDR3 DNA: TGTGCCAGCAGCAGACCTAGCGTCTCCTACAATGAGCAGTTCTTC. This gives the protein CASSRPSVSYNEQFF.

V is TRBV10-2 and J is TRBJ2-7; 9 nucleotides match TRBD1. CDR1 WSHSY and CDR2 SAAADI come from the germline V gene. V lost 10 bases to trimming and J lost 0 bases; unmatched junction nucleotides: 4. The CDR3 sequence is 13 residues long. CDR3 loop: CAIPDRGSYEQYF. The CDR3 DNA follows: TGCGCCATCCCGGACAGGGGCTCCTACGAGCAGTACTTC.

The chain combines TRBV7-3 with TRBJ1-1; D is ambiguous. The germline CDR1 and CDR2 sequences are SGHTA and FQGTGA. This CDR3 spans 13 amino acids. V shed 3 bases and J shed 0 bases, with 5 bases lying between them. CDR3 residues: CASSFTVNTEAFF. DNA for the CDR3: TGTGCCAGCAGCTTTACAGTGAACACTGAAGCTTTCTTT.